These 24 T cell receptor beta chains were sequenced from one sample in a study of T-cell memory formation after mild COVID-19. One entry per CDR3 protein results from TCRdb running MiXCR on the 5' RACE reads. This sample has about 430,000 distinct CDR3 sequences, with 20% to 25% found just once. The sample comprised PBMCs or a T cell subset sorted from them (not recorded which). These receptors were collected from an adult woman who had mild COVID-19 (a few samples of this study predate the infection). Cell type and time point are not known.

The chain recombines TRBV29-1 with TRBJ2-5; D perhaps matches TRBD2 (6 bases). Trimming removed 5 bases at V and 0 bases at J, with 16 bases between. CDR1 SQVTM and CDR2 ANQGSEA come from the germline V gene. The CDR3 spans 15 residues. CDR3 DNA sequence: TGCAGCGTTAGGGGACTGGAGCTGTACCAAGAGACCCAGTACTTC. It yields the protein CSVRGLELYQETQYF.

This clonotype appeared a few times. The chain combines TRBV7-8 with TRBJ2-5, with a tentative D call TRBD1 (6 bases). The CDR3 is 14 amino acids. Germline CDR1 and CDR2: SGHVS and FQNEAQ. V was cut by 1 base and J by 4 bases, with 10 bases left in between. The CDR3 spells CASSLGGTPETQYF. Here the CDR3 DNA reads TGTGCCAGCAGCTTAGGAGGGACACCAGAGACCCAGTACTTC. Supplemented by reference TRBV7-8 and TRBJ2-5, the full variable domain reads GAGVSQSPRYKVAKRGQDVALRCDPISGHVSLFWYQQALGQGPEFLTYFQNEAQLDKSGLPSDRFFAERPEGSVSTLKIQRTQQEDSAVYLCASSLGGTPETQYFGPGTRLLVL.

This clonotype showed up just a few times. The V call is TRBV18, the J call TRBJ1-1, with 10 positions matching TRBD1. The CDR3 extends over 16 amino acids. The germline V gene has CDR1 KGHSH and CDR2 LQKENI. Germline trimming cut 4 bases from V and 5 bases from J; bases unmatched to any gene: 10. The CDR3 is CASSLRDRGMLTEAFF. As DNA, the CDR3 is TGTGCCAGCTCACTCCGGGACAGGGGTATGTTAACTGAAGCTTTCTTT. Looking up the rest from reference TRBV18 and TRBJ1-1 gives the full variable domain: NAGVMQNPRHLVRRRGQEARLRCSPMKGHSHVYWYRQLPEEGLKFMVYLQKENIIDESGMPKERFSAEFPKEGPSILRIQQVVRGDSAAYFCASSLRDRGMLTEAFFGQGTRLTVV.

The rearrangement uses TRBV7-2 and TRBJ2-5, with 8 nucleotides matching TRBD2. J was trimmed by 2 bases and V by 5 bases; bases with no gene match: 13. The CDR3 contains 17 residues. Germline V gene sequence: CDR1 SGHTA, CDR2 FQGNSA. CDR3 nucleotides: TGTGCCAGCAGCCCACCATGGGCTGTAGCGGGACAAGAGACCCAGTACTTC. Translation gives CASSPPWAVAGQETQYF.

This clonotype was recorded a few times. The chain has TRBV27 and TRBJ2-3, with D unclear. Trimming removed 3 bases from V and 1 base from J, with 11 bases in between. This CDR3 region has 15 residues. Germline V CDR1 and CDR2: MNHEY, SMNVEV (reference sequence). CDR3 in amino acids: CASSFIGQRTDTQYF. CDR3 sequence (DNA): TGTGCCAGCAGTTTTATTGGGCAGCGCACAGATACGCAGTATTTT.

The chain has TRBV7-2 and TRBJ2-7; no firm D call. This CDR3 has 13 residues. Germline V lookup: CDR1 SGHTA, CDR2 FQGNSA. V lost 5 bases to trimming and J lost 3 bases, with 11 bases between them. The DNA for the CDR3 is TGTGCCAGCAGCCATCGGGCCAACTACGAGCAGTACTTC. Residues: CASSHRANYEQYF.

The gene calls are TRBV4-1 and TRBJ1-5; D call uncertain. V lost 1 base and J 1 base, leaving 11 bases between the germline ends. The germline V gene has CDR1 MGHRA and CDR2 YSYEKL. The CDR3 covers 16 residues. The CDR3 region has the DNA TGCGCCAGCAGCCAAGGGGAGGGCAGAAGCAATCAGCCCCAGCATTTT. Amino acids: CASSQGEGRSNQPQHF.

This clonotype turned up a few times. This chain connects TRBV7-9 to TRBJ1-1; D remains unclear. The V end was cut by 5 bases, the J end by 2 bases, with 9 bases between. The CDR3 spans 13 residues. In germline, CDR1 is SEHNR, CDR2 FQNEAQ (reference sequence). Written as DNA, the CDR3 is TGTGCCAGCAGCCCGACCTTCAACACTGAAGCTTTCTTT. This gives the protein CASSPTFNTEAFF.

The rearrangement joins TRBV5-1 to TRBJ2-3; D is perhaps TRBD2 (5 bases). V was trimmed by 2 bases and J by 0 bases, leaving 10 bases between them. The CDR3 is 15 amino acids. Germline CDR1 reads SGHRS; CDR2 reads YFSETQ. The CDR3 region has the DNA TGCGCCAGCAGCTTCCAACTAGGTAGCACAGATACGCAGTATTTT. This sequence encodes CASSFQLGSTDTQYF. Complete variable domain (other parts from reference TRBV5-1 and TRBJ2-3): KAGVTQTPRYLIKTRGQQVTLSCSPISGHRSVSWYQQTPGQGLQFLFEYFSETQRNKGNFPGRFSGRQFSNSRSEMNVSTLELGDSALYLCASSFQLGSTDTQYFGPGTRLTVL.

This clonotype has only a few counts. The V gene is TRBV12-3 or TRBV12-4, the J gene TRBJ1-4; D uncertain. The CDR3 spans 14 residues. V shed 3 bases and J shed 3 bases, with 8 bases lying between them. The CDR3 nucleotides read TGTGCCAGCAGTTTTTCAGGCTCTAATGAAAAACTGTTTTTT. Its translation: CASSFSGSNEKLFF.

CDR3 DNA: TGTGCCAGCAGCCTGGGGACAGGGCTCTACAATGAGCAGTTCTTC. Translated, it gives CASSLGTGLYNEQFF. The genes are TRBV7-9 and TRBJ2-1; the match to TRBD1 covers 9 bases. Germline CDR1 reads SEHNR; CDR2 reads FQNEAQ (reference sequence). V gave up 5 bases and J gave up 3 bases; unmatched junction bases: 5. The CDR3 runs 15 residues.

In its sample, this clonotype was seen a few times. This chain's CDR3 is CSVGGQGAQGQPQHF. The CDR3 DNA sequence: TGCAGCGTTGGAGGACAGGGGGCGCAAGGTCAGCCCCAGCATTTT. The chain couples TRBV29-1 to TRBJ1-5, with TRBD1 matching over 11 bases. With 4 bases clipped from V and 6 bases from J, the junction kept 8 bases outside the gene matches. This CDR3 is built from 15 residues. Germline V lookup: CDR1 SQVTM, CDR2 ANQGSEA.

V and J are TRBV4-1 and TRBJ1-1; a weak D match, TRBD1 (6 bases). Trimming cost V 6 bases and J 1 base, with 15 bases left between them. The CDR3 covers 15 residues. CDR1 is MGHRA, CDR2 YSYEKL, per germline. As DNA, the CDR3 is TGCGCCAGCAGTCGTCCGGGGGGGCCGAACACTGAAGCTTTCTTT. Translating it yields CASSRPGGPNTEAFF.

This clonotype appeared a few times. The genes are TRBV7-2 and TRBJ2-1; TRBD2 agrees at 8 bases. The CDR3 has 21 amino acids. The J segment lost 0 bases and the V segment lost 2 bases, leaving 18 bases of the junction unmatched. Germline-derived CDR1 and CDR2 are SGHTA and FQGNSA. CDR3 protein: CASSLPRREAGFSSSYNEQFF. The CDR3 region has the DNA TGTGCCAGCAGCTTACCGCGGCGGGAGGCCGGGTTCTCGAGCTCCTACAATGAGCAGTTCTTC.

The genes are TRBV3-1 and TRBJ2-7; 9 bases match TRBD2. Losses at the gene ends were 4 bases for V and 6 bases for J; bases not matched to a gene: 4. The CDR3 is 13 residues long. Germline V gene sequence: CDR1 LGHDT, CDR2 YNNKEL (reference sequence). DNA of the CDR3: TGTGCCAGCAGCCGCGGACTAGCGAGCGAGCAGTACTTC. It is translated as CASSRGLASEQYF.

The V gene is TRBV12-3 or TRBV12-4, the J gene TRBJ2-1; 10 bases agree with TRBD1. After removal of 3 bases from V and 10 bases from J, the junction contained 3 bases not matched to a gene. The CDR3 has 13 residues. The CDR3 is CASSFGTGDEQFF. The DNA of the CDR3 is TGTGCCAGCAGTTTCGGGACAGGGGACGAGCAGTTCTTC.

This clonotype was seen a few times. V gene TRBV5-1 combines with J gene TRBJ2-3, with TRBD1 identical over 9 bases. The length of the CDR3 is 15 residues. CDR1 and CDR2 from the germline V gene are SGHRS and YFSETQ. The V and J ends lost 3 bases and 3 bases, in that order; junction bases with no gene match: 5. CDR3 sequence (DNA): TGCGCCAGCAGCTGGACAGGGGTTGGAACAGATACGCAGTATTTT. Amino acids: CASSWTGVGTDTQYF.

The CDR3: CASSSTRQGNYEQYF. DNA of the CDR3: TGTGCCAGCAGCTCTACGCGACAGGGGAACTACGAGCAGTACTTC. The chain is built from TRBV7-9 and TRBJ2-7; TRBD1 matches at 8 bases. This CDR3 spans 15 amino acids. V gave up 4 bases and J gave up 3 bases; unmatched junction bases: 8. Germline values: CDR1 SEHNR, CDR2 FQNEAQ (reference sequence).

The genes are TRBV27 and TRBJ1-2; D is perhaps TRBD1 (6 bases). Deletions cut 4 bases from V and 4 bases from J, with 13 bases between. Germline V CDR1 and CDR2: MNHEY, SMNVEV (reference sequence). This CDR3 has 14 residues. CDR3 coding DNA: TGTGCCAGCAGTTCCGGGACACAAGGCTATGGCTACACCTTC. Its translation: CASSSGTQGYGYTF.

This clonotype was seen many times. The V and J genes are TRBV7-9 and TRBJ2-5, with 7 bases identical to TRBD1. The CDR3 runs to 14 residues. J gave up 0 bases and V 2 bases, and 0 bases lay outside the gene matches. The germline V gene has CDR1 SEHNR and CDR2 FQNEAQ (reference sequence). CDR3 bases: TGTGCCAGCAGCTTACAGGGGGACCAAGAGACCCAGTACTTC. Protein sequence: CASSLQGDQETQYF.

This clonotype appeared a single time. For the CDR3, the DNA is TGTGCCACCCGACAGGGGCGGGCCGGGGAGCTGTTTTTT. Its protein product is CATRQGRAGELFF. The chain employs TRBV7-2 and TRBJ2-2; 8 bases line up with TRBD1. V was clipped by 10 bases and J by 6 bases; unmatched bases: 7. Germline CDR1 SGHTA, CDR2 FQGNSA. The length of the CDR3 is 13 residues.

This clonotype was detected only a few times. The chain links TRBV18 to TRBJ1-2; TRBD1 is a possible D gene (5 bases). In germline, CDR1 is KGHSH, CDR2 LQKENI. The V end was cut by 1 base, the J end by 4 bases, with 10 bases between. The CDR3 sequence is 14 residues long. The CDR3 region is CASSPQTGGYGYTF. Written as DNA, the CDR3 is TGTGCCAGCTCACCACAGACTGGGGGCTATGGCTACACCTTC.

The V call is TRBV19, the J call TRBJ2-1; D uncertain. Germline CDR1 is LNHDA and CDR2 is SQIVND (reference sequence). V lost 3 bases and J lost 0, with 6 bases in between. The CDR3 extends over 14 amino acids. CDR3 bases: TGTGCCAGTAGTATTGCGAGCTCCTACAATGAGCAGTTCTTC. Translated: CASSIASSYNEQFF.

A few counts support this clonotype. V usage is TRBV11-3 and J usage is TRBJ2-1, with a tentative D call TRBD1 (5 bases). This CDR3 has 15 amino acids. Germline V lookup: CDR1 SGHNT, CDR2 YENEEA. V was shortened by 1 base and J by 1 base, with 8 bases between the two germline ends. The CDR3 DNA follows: TGTGCCAGCAGCTTAGTTGGGGCGTCCTACAATGAGCAGTTCTTC. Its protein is CASSLVGASYNEQFF.